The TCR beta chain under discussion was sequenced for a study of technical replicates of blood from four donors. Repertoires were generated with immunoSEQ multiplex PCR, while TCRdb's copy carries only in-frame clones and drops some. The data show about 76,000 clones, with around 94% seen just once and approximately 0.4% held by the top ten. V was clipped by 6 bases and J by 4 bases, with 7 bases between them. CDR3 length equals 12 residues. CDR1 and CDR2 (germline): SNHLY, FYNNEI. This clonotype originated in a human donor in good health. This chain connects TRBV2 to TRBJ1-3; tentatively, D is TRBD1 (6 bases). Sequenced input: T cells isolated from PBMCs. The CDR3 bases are TGTGCCAGCAGAGGACAGGGAAACACCATATATTTT. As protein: CASRGQGNTIYF.